This T cell receptor beta chain was captured by sequencing in a study of sequential checkpoint blockade in melanoma. The wider study: First-line arms were nivolumab then ipilimumab, or the reverse, randomized 1:1. Maintenance nivolumab came after either treatment sequence.

The table came from immunoSEQ multiplex PCR; TCRdb's copy has only in-frame clones and leaves some out. Among some 17,000 clones listed, 80% were seen once. Noted treatment: randomized to nivolumab then ipilimumab (arm A) or the reverse (arm B). No patient had prior DNA-damaging chemotherapy. Sorted cells were live CD3+CD8+, lacking CD19 and CD56, from PBMCs. The J segment lost 3 bases and the V segment lost 5 bases, leaving 7 bases of the junction unmatched. The CDR3 has 15 residues. Germline V gene lookup returns CDR1 SEHNR and CDR2 FQNEAQ (reference sequence). The sample holds a few counts of this clone.

This clonotype was sampled from a human donor with melanoma. This rearrangement joins TRBV7-9 to TRBJ2-7, with 10 bases aligning to TRBD1. Sequenced material: CD8+ T cells sorted from blood (inferred from file names), taken from a patient given nivolumab and ipilimumab in sequence. The chain's CDR3 is CASSQGTGANYEQYF. CDR3 coding DNA: TGTGCCAGCAGCCAAGGGACAGGGGCAAACTACGAGCAGTACTTC.